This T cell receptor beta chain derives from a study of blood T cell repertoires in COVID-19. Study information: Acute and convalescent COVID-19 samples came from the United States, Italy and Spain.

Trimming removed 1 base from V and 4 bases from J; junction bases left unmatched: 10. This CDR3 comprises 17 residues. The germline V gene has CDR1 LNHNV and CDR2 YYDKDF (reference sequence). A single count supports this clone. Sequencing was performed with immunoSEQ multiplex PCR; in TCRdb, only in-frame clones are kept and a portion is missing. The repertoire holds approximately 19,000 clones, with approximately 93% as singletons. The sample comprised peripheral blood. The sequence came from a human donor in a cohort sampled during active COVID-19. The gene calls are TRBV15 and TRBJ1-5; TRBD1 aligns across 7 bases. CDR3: CATSRAGGPIGNQPQHF. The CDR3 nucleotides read TGTGCCACCAGCAGAGCAGGGGGGCCTATCGGGAATCAGCCCCAGCATTTT.